The 13 T cell receptor beta chains in this list originate from one sample, sequenced in a study of OX40 agonist ivuxolimab in advanced cancers. TCRdb keeps only in-frame clones here, not all; method: immunoSEQ multiplex PCR. The table records some 73,000 clones, about 85% of them present only once. The source was CD4+ or CD8+ T cells sorted from blood, collected in a trial of the OX40 agonist ivuxolimab. Every receptor here comes from an adult with an advanced solid tumor such as melanoma, head and neck, liver or kidney cancer.

A single count supports this clone. For the CDR3, the DNA is TGTGCCAGCAGCTTATCTCGTCGGGGGACTGAGCAGTTCTTC. Its protein product is CASSLSRRGTEQFF. The chain joins TRBV7-3 to TRBJ2-1; D might be TRBD2 (6 bases). This CDR3 is 14 amino acids long. Germline V gene lookup returns CDR1 SGHTA and CDR2 FQGTGA. V shed 2 bases and J shed 9 bases, with 14 bases lying between them. Complete variable domain (other parts from reference TRBV7-3 and TRBJ2-1): GAGVSQTPSNKVTEKGKYVELRCDPISGHTALYWYRQSLGQGPEFLIYFQGTGAADDSGLPNDRFFAVRPEGSVSTLKIQRTERGDSAVYLCASSLSRRGTEQFFGPGTRLTVL.

This clone was seen just once. This chain uses TRBV5-4 with TRBJ1-1; TRBD1 matches at 8 bases. V was pared by 4 bases and J by 3 bases, with 11 bases of the junction left unmatched. Germline loops: CDR1 SGHNT, CDR2 YYREEE (reference sequence). CDR3 length: 16 amino acids. The CDR3 loop is CASSGKTGAAHTEAFF. DNA of the CDR3: TGTGCCAGCAGCGGGAAGACAGGGGCCGCACACACTGAAGCTTTCTTT. Supplemented by reference TRBV5-4 and TRBJ1-1, the full variable domain reads ETGVTQSPTHLIKTRGQQVTLRCSSQSGHNTVSWYQQALGQGPQFIFQYYREEENGRGNFPPRFSGLQFPNYSSELNVNALELDDSALYLCASSGKTGAAHTEAFFGQGTRLTVV.

For the CDR3, the DNA is TGTGCCAGCAGTTACCAGGGAGGAGGCTACACCTTC. Its protein product is CASSYQGGGYTF. The V gene is TRBV6-5, the J gene TRBJ1-2, with D possibly TRBD1 on 5 matching bases. Germline loops: CDR1 MNHEY, CDR2 SVGAGI. This CDR3 region has 12 residues. V lost 2 bases and J 8 bases, leaving 9 bases between the germline ends.

The chain recombines TRBV19 with TRBJ2-7; 9 bases are a match to TRBD1. Germline CDR1 is LNHDA and CDR2 is SQIVND (reference sequence). The CDR3 covers 14 residues. Trimming removed 7 bases from V and 4 bases from J; junction bases left unmatched: 8. CDR3 sequence reads: CASNPGTGWYEQYF. The CDR3 bases are TGTGCCAGTAACCCCGGGACAGGGTGGTACGAGCAGTACTTC.

This chain links TRBV15 with TRBJ2-5, with unresolved D. The CDR3 runs 15 residues. V lost 0 bases to trimming and J lost 2 bases, with 10 bases between them. Germline CDR1 LNHNV, CDR2 YYDKDF (reference sequence). The CDR3 nucleotides are TGTGCCACCAGCAGAGAAGCCAGCTCGCAAGAGACCCAGTACTTC. It translates to CATSREASSQETQYF.

The chain couples TRBV5-4 to TRBJ2-5; D is possibly TRBD1 (5 bases). The CDR3 has 14 residues. Germline lookup yields CDR1 SGHNT and CDR2 YYREEE (reference sequence). Trimming stripped 1 base from V and 4 bases from J, with 11 bases between. CDR3 DNA: TGTGCCAGCAGCTTGCTTACAGGCAGAGAGACCCAGTACTTC. Its translation: CASSLLTGRETQYF. Combining the CDR3 with reference TRBV5-4 and TRBJ2-5 gives the whole variable domain ETGVTQSPTHLIKTRGQQVTLRCSSQSGHNTVSWYQQALGQGPQFIFQYYREEENGRGNFPPRFSGLQFPNYSSELNVNALELDDSALYLCASSLLTGRETQYFGPGTRLLVL.

This chain links TRBV9 with TRBJ2-2, with a weak D call TRBD1 (5 bases). Germline-derived CDR1 and CDR2 are SGDLS and YYNGEE. Trimming removed 4 bases from V and 5 bases from J, with 15 bases in between. This CDR3 spans 15 amino acids. CDR3 DNA: TGTGCCAGCAGCACAACAGCCCCAGGGACCGGGGAGCTGTTTTTT. Translated: CASSTTAPGTGELFF.

The CDR3 loop is CAISGTGDEKLFF. DNA for the CDR3: TGTGCCATCAGCGGGACAGGGGACGAAAAACTGTTTTTT. The V call is TRBV10-3, the J call TRBJ1-4; 10 bases agree with TRBD1. The CDR3 extends over 13 amino acids. CDR1 is ENHRY and CDR2 is SYGVKD in the germline V gene. V was pared by 6 bases and J by 8 bases, with 3 bases of the junction left unmatched.

The rearrangement links TRBV6-6 to TRBJ2-7, with D perhaps being TRBD1 or TRBD2 (5 bases each). Germline V gene sequence: CDR1 MNHNY, CDR2 SVGAGI (reference sequence). The CDR3 totals 16 residues. Trimming removed 2 bases at V and 1 base at J, with 15 bases between. CDR3 DNA sequence: TGTGCCAGCAGTTACCCCCGGGGCAGGGATTCCTACGAGCAGTACTTC. Its protein is CASSYPRGRDSYEQYF.

The chain couples TRBV19 to TRBJ1-4; TRBD1 agrees at 7 bases. Germline assignment: CDR1 LNHDA and CDR2 SQIVND (reference sequence). The CDR3 consists of 12 residues. V trimming: 6 bases; J trimming: 11 bases; junction bases outside the gene matches: 6. The CDR3 loop is CASRTGLEKLFF. Written as DNA, the CDR3 is TGTGCCAGTAGGACAGGGTTGGAGAAACTGTTTTTT. Together with reference TRBV19 and TRBJ1-4, the CDR3 gives the full variable domain: DGGITQSPKYLFRKEGQNVTLSCEQNLNHDAMYWYRQDPGQGLRLIYYSQIVNDFQKGDIAEGYSVSREKKESFPLTVTSAQKNPTAFYLCASRTGLEKLFFGSGTQLSVL.

The chain employs TRBV6-1 and TRBJ2-2, with D perhaps matching TRBD1 (6 bases). Germline V gene data show CDR1 as MNHNS and CDR2 as SASEGT. V lost 8 bases and J lost 7, with 8 bases in between. The CDR3 length is 11 residues. For the CDR3, the DNA is TGTGCCAGCGGGGACATCGGGGAGCTGTTTTTT. It yields the protein CASGDIGELFF.

This clone was found once. The genes are TRBV5-4 and TRBJ2-6; D is unclear. Germline V gene data show CDR1 as SGHNT and CDR2 as YYREEE (reference sequence). Trimming took 4 bases from V and 0 from J, leaving 11 bases between them. The CDR3 loop spans 16 amino acids. The CDR3 sequence is CASSLLFNSGANVLTF. For the CDR3, the DNA is TGTGCCAGCAGCCTCCTATTTAACTCTGGGGCCAACGTCCTGACTTTC. Combining the CDR3 with reference TRBV5-4 and TRBJ2-6 gives the whole variable domain ETGVTQSPTHLIKTRGQQVTLRCSSQSGHNTVSWYQQALGQGPQFIFQYYREEENGRGNFPPRFSGLQFPNYSSELNVNALELDDSALYLCASSLLFNSGANVLTFGAGSRLTVL.

This clone was seen a handful of times. The genes are TRBV7-9 and TRBJ2-5; D is uncertain. The germline V gene encodes CDR1 SEHNR and CDR2 FQNEAQ (reference sequence). This CDR3 is built from 12 residues. The V end was cut by 2 bases, the J end by 5 bases, with 6 bases between. The CDR3: CASSLKAETQYF. Here the CDR3 DNA reads TGTGCCAGCAGCTTAAAAGCGGAGACCCAGTACTTC.